This TCR beta chain was identified in a study of T cell responses to AZD1222 COVID-19 vaccine. Profiling relied on immunoSEQ multiplex PCR, and the TCRdb table lists in-frame clones only, not all of them. The data show 250,000 or so clones, 85% to 95% seen once. Findings and limits, study-wide: A rise in Spike-specific TCR breadth and depth followed two AZD1222 doses.

Concerning this clone: Its antigen is not known.

Between the trimmed V and J ends, which lost 5 bases and 0 bases, there was a span of 7 bases. The CDR3 has 13 residues. The germline V gene encodes CDR1 SNHLY and CDR2 FYNNEI. Sequenced here: peripheral blood, sampled on day 0 of AZD1222 vaccination. The chain employs TRBV2 and TRBJ1-1; tentative D call: TRBD1 (5 bases). This sequence was found in an adult in good health. CDR3 in amino acids: CASSNRLNTEAFF. Written as DNA, the CDR3 is TGTGCCAGCAGTAACAGGTTGAACACTGAAGCTTTCTTT.